Shown below are 20 T cell receptor beta chains from a single sample sequenced in a study of identical twins (dated by TCRdb to 2016 to 2017). The library was produced with 5' RACE. The sequencer was an Illumina HiSeq 2000. TCRdb's own reprocessing of the public reads used fastp at Q25 and MiXCR and kept productive beta chains. When rows share a CDR3 protein, they turn into one entry using the most common DNA and genes. The sample table lists fewer than 250,000 distinct CDR3 sequences, roughly 7.5% of them with a count of one. The ten largest make up around 2.1% of the sample. This sample also belongs to another study, concerning yellow fever vaccine responses in identical twins.

Sequenced sample: memory (CD45RO+) T cells sorted from blood. The sample's cell subset or site, from its label and the paper: CD45RO+ enriched T cells. These receptors originate from a woman younger than 35 in good health.

This clonotype was seen at least ten times. The chain uses TRBV2 and TRBJ1-4, with D uncertain. The CDR3 has 14 amino acids. Germline loops: CDR1 SNHLY, CDR2 FYNNEI. Trimming stripped 1 base from V and 1 base from J, with 4 bases between. The CDR3 nucleotides are TGTGCCAGCAGTGAAGACAGAACTAATGAAAAACTGTTTTTT. Amino acids: CASSEDRTNEKLFF.

This clonotype was seen ten or more times. The chain links TRBV24-1 to TRBJ1-1; the D is unclear. Trimming stripped 7 bases from V and 1 base from J, with 9 bases between. This CDR3 has 13 amino acids. Germline loops: CDR1 KGHDR, CDR2 SFDVKD. DNA of the CDR3: TGTGCCACCAGGGAGCTCCCGAACACTGAAGCTTTCTTT. Its protein is CATRELPNTEAFF.

This clonotype was counted many times. The genes are TRBV12-3 or TRBV12-4 and TRBJ2-3; unclear D gene. The CDR3 consists of 12 residues. Trimming cost V 2 bases and J 5 bases, with 5 bases left between them. The CDR3 loop reads CASSLLLDTQYF. The CDR3 DNA is TGTGCCAGCAGTTTATTGTTAGATACGCAGTATTTT.

This clonotype came up a few times. This CDR3 is missing its conserved last phenylalanine or tryptophan, likely due to a read error. V is TRBV20-1 and J is TRBJ2-7; D is ambiguous. The germline CDR1 and CDR2 sequences are DFQATT and SNEGSKA (reference sequence). CDR3 length: 11 amino acids. V shed 6 bases and J shed 6 bases, with 12 bases lying between them. CDR3 in amino acids: CSAAGQSEQYI. The CDR3 nucleotides read TGCAGTGCAGCCGGGCAGAGCGAGCAGTACATC.

The chain links TRBV2 to TRBJ2-3, with 12 bases fitting TRBD2. Germline V CDR1 and CDR2: SNHLY, FYNNEI. CDR3 length equals 16 residues. J gave up 0 bases and V 6 bases, and 4 bases lay outside the gene matches. The CDR3 nucleotides are TGTGCCAGCAGAAGACTAGCGGGGGTTAGCACAGATACGCAGTATTTT. This sequence encodes CASRRLAGVSTDTQYF.

This clonotype was seen at least ten times. The chain couples TRBV12-3 or TRBV12-4 to TRBJ2-3; 7 bases map to TRBD1. The junction had 9 bases not matched to a gene; V was cut back by 3 bases and J by 6 bases. The CDR3 extends over 15 amino acids. As DNA, the CDR3 is TGTGCCAGCAGTTTGACAGGGTCGAACACGGATACGCAGTATTTT. This translates into CASSLTGSNTDTQYF.

In DNA form, the CDR3 reads TGTGCCAGTACCCCCGGACAGGGAAATTCACCCCTCCACTTT. Protein: CASTPGQGNSPLHF. The chain carries TRBV19 and TRBJ1-6, with TRBD1 identical over 8 bases. CDR1 and CDR2 from the germline V gene are LNHDA and SQIVND (reference sequence). The CDR3 is 14 amino acids. Trimming removed 7 bases from V and 7 bases from J; junction bases left unmatched: 6.

At least ten counts were recorded for this clonotype. The genes are TRBV27 and TRBJ2-1; D unclear. CDR1 and CDR2 (germline): MNHEY, SMNVEV (reference sequence). Trimming shortened V by 8 bases and J by 0 bases, and 11 bases separated the two germline ends. This CDR3 spans 14 amino acids. CDR3 protein: CASGYGSSYNEQFF. The CDR3 DNA reads TGTGCCAGCGGCTACGGAAGCTCCTACAATGAGCAGTTCTTC.

This clonotype was seen only once. The gene calls are TRBV9 and TRBJ2-1; 10 nucleotides line up with TRBD2. The CDR3 length is 15 residues. V lost 0 bases and J lost 5; bases outside the gene matches: 2. The V gene's germline CDR1 is SGDLS and CDR2 YYNGEE. The CDR3 nucleotides read TGTGCCAGCAGCGTAGGGACTAGCGGCAACAATGAGCAGTTCTTC. Translation gives CASSVGTSGNNEQFF.

This clonotype was detected ten times or more. The gene calls are TRBV5-1 and TRBJ2-1; 8 nucleotides align to TRBD2. The germline CDR1 and CDR2 sequences are SGHRS and YFSETQ. The junction had 12 bases not matched to a gene; V was cut back by 7 bases and J by 9 bases. The CDR3 consists of 14 residues. CDR3 DNA sequence: TGCGCCAGCTCTCCCGGGACTAGTAAGACTGAGCAGTTCTTC. It codes for CASSPGTSKTEQFF.

This clonotype turned up a few times. J is TRBJ2-1 and V is TRBV18; possibly TRBD1 for D (6 bases). There are 18 residues in the CDR3. From germline, CDR1 is KGHSH and CDR2 LQKENI. V gave up 6 bases and J gave up 0 bases, with 21 bases separating them. CDR3 in DNA: TGTGCCAGCTCCGTCGCAGGGGTAATAATGACCTCCTACAATGAGCAGTTCTTC. This sequence encodes CASSVAGVIMTSYNEQFF.

This clonotype was detected a few times. The chain employs TRBV28 and TRBJ2-1; D unresolved. The V gene's germline CDR1 is MDHEN and CDR2 SYDVKM. The CDR3 runs 14 residues. The V gene lost 3 bases and the J gene lost 7 bases, with 13 bases spanning the gap. DNA for the CDR3: TGTGCCAGCAGTTTCGGCGGAATTATGAATGAGCAGTTCTTC. Translating it yields CASSFGGIMNEQFF.

This clonotype appeared many times. The chain combines TRBV20-1 with TRBJ2-3; unclear D gene. The germline V gene has CDR1 DFQATT and CDR2 SNEGSKA (reference sequence). V shed 1 base and J shed 5 bases, with 7 bases lying between them. CDR3 length equals 12 residues. CDR3 residues: CSARVGIDTQYF. DNA for the CDR3: TGCAGTGCTAGAGTTGGCATAGATACGCAGTATTTT.

This clonotype was detected only a few times. The rearrangement links TRBV25-1 to TRBJ2-6, with D possibly being TRBD1 (5 bases). The CDR3 extends over 16 amino acids. Per germline, CDR1 MGHDK and CDR2 SYGVNS. V shed 4 bases and J shed 4 bases, with 14 bases lying between them. CDR3 DNA sequence: TGTGCCAGCAGTGGGGCAGGGCCAGGGGGGGCCAACGTCCTGACTTTC. Amino acids: CASSGAGPGGANVLTF.

This clonotype was counted only a few times. J is TRBJ2-7 and V is TRBV6-2 or TRBV6-3; TRBD1 aligns across 7 bases. CDR1 and CDR2 from the germline V gene are MNHEY and SVGEGT. V shed 7 bases and J 4 bases; nucleotides not matched to a gene: 7. CDR3 length: 13 amino acids. This CDR3 is CASKKGQPYEQYF. Here the CDR3 DNA reads TGTGCCAGCAAGAAGGGACAGCCTTACGAGCAGTACTTC.

This clonotype was recorded many times. The chain carries TRBV20-1 and TRBJ2-3, with 11 nucleotides matching TRBD2. Germline values: CDR1 DFQATT, CDR2 SNEGSKA (reference sequence). V was clipped by 3 bases and J by 4 bases; unmatched bases: 9. The CDR3 is 16 amino acids. CDR3 amino acids: CSAREMTSGDSDTQYF. In nucleotides, the CDR3 is TGCAGTGCTAGGGAAATGACTAGCGGGGATTCAGATACGCAGTATTTT.

This clonotype was recorded many times. The CDR3 DNA follows: TGTGCCAGCAGGCCGGGACTAGCGAGCCCAGATACGCAGTATTTT. Amino acids: CASRPGLASPDTQYF. V and J are TRBV6-2 or TRBV6-3 and TRBJ2-3; TRBD2 aligns across 10 bases. This CDR3 spans 15 amino acids. With 6 bases clipped from V and 4 bases from J, the junction kept 7 bases outside the gene matches. The germline gives CDR1 MNHEY, CDR2 SVGEGT.

This clonotype was seen at least ten times. The chain is built from TRBV24-1 and TRBJ1-2, with 8 nucleotides matching TRBD1. The germline gives CDR1 KGHDR, CDR2 SFDVKD. The J segment lost 7 bases and the V segment lost 4 bases, leaving 7 bases of the junction unmatched. CDR3 length: 14 amino acids. CDR3 sequence (DNA): TGTGCCACCAGTGACGAACAGGGGGTAGGTGGCTACACCTTC. Translated, it gives CATSDEQGVGGYTF.

This clonotype appeared a few times. CDR3 coding DNA: TGTGCCAGCAGTCTGAGGACAGGGACTGGCTACACCTTC. The encoded protein is CASSLRTGTGYTF. The rearrangement uses TRBV27 and TRBJ1-2, with 8 bases that match TRBD1. Germline assignment: CDR1 MNHEY and CDR2 SMNVEV (reference sequence). This CDR3 spans 13 amino acids. J lost 7 bases, V lost 5 bases, and 6 bases had no gene match.

This clonotype has a count of ten or more. The chain carries TRBV20-1 and TRBJ2-7; D might be TRBD1 (6 bases). The CDR3 extends over 15 amino acids. Germline values: CDR1 DFQATT, CDR2 SNEGSKA (reference sequence). Trimming took 0 bases from V and 6 from J, leaving 18 bases between them. The CDR3: CSARDPEGGTFEQYF. CDR3 DNA: TGCAGTGCTAGAGATCCCGAAGGGGGTACCTTCGAGCAGTACTTC.